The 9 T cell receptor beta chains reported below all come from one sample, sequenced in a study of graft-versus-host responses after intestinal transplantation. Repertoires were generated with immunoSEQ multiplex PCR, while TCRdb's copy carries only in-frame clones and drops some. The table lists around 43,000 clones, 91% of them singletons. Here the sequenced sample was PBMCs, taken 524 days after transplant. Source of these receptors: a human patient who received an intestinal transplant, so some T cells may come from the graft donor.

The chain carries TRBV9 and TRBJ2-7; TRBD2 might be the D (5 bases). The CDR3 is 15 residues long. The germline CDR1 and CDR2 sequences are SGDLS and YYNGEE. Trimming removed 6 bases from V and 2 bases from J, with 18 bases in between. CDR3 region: CASTLAGLAAYEQYF. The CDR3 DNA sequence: TGTGCCAGCACCCTAGCTGGGCTAGCCGCCTACGAGCAGTACTTC.

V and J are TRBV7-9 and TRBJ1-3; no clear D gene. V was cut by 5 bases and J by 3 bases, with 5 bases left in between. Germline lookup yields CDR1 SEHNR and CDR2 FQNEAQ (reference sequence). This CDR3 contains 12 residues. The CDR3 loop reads CASSMYGNTIYF. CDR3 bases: TGTGCCAGCAGCATGTATGGAAACACCATATATTTT.

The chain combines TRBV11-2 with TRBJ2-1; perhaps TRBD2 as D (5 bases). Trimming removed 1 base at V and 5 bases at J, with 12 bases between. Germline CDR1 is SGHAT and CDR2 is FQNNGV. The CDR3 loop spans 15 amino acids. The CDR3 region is CASSLGGWGDNEQFF. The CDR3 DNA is TGTGCCAGCAGCTTAGGCGGTTGGGGAGACAATGAGCAGTTCTTC.

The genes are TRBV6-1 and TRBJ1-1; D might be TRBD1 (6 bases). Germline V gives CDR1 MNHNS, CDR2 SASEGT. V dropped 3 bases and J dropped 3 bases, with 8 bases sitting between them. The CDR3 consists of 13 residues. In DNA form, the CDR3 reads TGTGCCAGCAGTGAGGGGGCAGACACTGAAGCTTTCTTT. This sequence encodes CASSEGADTEAFF.

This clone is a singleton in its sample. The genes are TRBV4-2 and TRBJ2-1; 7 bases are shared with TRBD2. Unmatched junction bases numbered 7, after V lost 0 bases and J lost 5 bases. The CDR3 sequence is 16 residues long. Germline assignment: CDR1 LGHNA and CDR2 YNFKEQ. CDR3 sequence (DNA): TGTGCCAGCAGCCAAGAGGGACTAAGTACAAACAATGAGCAGTTCTTC. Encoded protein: CASSQEGLSTNNEQFF.

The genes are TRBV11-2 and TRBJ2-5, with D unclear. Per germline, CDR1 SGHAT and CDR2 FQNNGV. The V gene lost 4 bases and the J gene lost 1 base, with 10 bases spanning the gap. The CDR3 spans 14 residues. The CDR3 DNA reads TGTGCCAGCAGCTATTACTCCCCCCAAGAGACCCAGTACTTC. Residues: CASSYYSPQETQYF.

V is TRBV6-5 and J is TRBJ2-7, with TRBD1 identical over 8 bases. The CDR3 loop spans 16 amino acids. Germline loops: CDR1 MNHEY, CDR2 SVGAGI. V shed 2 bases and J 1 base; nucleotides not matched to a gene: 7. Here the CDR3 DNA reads TGTGCCAGCAGTTACCCTATAGGACAGGGATCCTACGAGCAGTACTTC. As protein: CASSYPIGQGSYEQYF.

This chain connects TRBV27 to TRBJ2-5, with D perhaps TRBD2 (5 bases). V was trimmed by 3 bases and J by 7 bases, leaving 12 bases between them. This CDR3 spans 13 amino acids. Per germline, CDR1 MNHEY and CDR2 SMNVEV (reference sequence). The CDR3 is CASSFKLRATQYF. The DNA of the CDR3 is TGTGCCAGCAGTTTCAAGCTGCGGGCGACCCAGTACTTC.

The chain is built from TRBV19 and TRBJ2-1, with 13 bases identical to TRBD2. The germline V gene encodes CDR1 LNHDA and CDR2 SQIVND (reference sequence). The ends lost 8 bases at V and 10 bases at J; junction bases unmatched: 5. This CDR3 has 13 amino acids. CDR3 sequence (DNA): TGTGCCAGTGTAGGACTAGCGGGAGACGAGCAGTTCTTC. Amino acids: CASVGLAGDEQFF.